This T cell receptor beta chain was sequenced during a study of T cell repertoires in cytomegalovirus infection. Notes on the study in general: Summed public TCR beta family frequency identified CMV carriers bearing the relevant HLA.

Trimming stripped 0 bases from V and 4 bases from J, with 9 bases between. Germline V gene lookup returns CDR1 LNHNV and CDR2 YYDKDF (reference sequence). There are 14 residues in the CDR3. Comment on this clonotype: Antigen: not known.

Each CDR3 protein gets one entry after TCRdb re-called the reads with MiXCR. Among 450,000 to 600,000 distinct CDR3 sequences listed, around 30% were seen once. The TCR was taken from a human donor in good health (CMV status not recorded). Some clones in this sample may be carry-over from other donors' samples. The sequencing here drew on cultured PBMCs, taken from culture after CMV antigen stimulation. The chain carries TRBV15 and TRBJ1-1; D unresolved. CDR3 in amino acids: CATSRDLLITEAFF. The CDR3 DNA is TGTGCCACCAGCAGAGATCTGTTGATCACTGAAGCTTTCTTT.